Presented here are 28 T cell receptor beta chains from one specimen sequenced in a study of OX40 agonist ivuxolimab in advanced cancers. Some clones are missing from TCRdb's copy, which holds only in-frame ones; the method was immunoSEQ multiplex PCR. The sample records about 44,000 clones, about 94% being singletons. This material consisted of CD4+ or CD8+ T cells sorted from blood, taken in a trial of the OX40 agonist ivuxolimab. The receptor set was obtained from an adult with an advanced solid tumor such as melanoma, head and neck, liver or kidney cancer.

This chain joins TRBV13 and TRBJ2-6; D could derive from TRBD1 or TRBD2 (7 bases each). V gave up 5 bases and J gave up 2 bases, with 16 bases separating them. This CDR3 spans 17 amino acids. Germline V gene sequence: CDR1 PRHDT, CDR2 FYEKMQ (reference sequence). CDR3 coding DNA: TGTGCCAGCAGCCTACGGGGAGGGGGCGCTGGGGCCAACGTCCTGACTTTC. Protein sequence: CASSLRGGGAGANVLTF. The variable domain in full, completed from reference TRBV13 and TRBJ2-6, reads AAGVIQSPRHLIKEKRETATLKCYPIPRHDTVYWYQQGPGQDPQFLISFYEKMQSDKGSIPDRFSAQQFSDYHSELNMSSLELGDSALYFCASSLRGGGAGANVLTFGAGSRLTVL.

Concerning this clone itself: Other DNA sequences in the same sample also yield this CDR3. The chain uses TRBV9 and TRBJ2-1; 7 nucleotides agree with TRBD2. This CDR3 contains 15 residues. After removal of 0 bases from V and 3 bases from J, the junction contained 3 bases not matched to a gene. Germline loops: CDR1 SGDLS, CDR2 YYNGEE. The CDR3 nucleotides are TGTGCCAGCAGCGTAGCACTAGCGAGCTACAATGAGCAGTTCTTC. It yields the protein CASSVALASYNEQFF. Full variable domain (rest looked up from reference TRBV9 and TRBJ2-1): DSGVTQTPKHLITATGQRVTLRCSPRSGDLSVYWYQQSLDQGLQFLIQYYNGEERAKGNILERFSAQQFPDLHSELNLSSLELGDSALYFCASSVALASYNEQFFGPGTRLTVL.

The V and J genes are TRBV10-2 and TRBJ2-1; D is tentatively TRBD1 or TRBD2 (5 bases each). In germline, CDR1 is WSHSY, CDR2 SAAADI. CDR3 size: 15 residues. The V end lost 0 bases, the J end lost 2 bases, and 8 bases lay between the germline ends. CDR3 nucleotides: TGCGCCAGCAGTGAGTCGTGGGACGCCTACAATGAGCAGTTCTTC. This translates into CASSESWDAYNEQFF.

The chain employs TRBV6-5 and TRBJ1-2, with TRBD1 identical over 9 bases. There are 12 residues in the CDR3. The germline V gene has CDR1 MNHEY and CDR2 SVGAGI. With V trimmed by 6 bases and J by 8 bases, 4 bases remained unmatched. In nucleotides, the CDR3 is TGTGCCAGCAGGGGGACAGGGCGAGGCTACACCTTC. Translation: CASRGTGRGYTF.

The chain uses TRBV9 and TRBJ2-2; TRBD2 aligns across 10 bases. CDR1 is SGDLS, CDR2 YYNGEE, per germline. The CDR3 has 17 amino acids. V trimming: 0 bases; J trimming: 5 bases; junction bases outside the gene matches: 7. The DNA for the CDR3 is TGTGCCAGCAGCGTAGGGGGAGCGGGAGGGCCAACCGGGGAGCTGTTTTTT. Encoded protein: CASSVGGAGGPTGELFF.

This clone occurred once. The chain carries TRBV6-5 and TRBJ2-7; possibly TRBD2 for D (5 bases). This CDR3 region has 13 residues. Germline loops: CDR1 MNHEY, CDR2 SVGAGI. Deletions cut 3 bases from V and 2 bases from J, with 8 bases between. This CDR3 is CASSYPGTYEQYF. The CDR3, as DNA: TGTGCCAGCAGTTATCCGGGGACCTACGAGCAGTACTTC.

The chain uses TRBV5-4 and TRBJ2-7; D gene unclear. V was cut by 0 bases and J by 4 bases, with 5 bases left in between. The CDR3 is made up of 12 amino acids. Germline lookup yields CDR1 SGHNT and CDR2 YYREEE (reference sequence). CDR3 loop: CASSLGDYEQYF. The CDR3 coding sequence is TGTGCCAGCAGCTTGGGGGATTACGAGCAGTACTTC.

The chain carries TRBV6-5 and TRBJ1-1, with TRBD1 matching over 7 bases. Germline-derived CDR1 and CDR2 are MNHEY and SVGAGI. J was trimmed by 1 base and V by 4 bases; bases with no gene match: 0. The CDR3 covers 13 residues. CDR3 DNA: TGTGCCAGCAGTTGGACAGGGAACACTGAAGCTTTCTTT. It yields the protein CASSWTGNTEAFF.

The gene calls are TRBV23-1 and TRBJ1-1; D not certain. TRBV23-1 is treated as an ORF (open reading frame) with a function not yet certain. This CDR3 is 17 amino acids long. Trimming removed 4 bases from V and 5 bases from J, with 23 bases in between. For the CDR3, the DNA is TGCGCCAGCAGTCCCATAATAGGTCGGGCTCCCTATACTGAAGCTTTCTTT. Protein sequence: CASSPIIGRAPYTEAFF.

CDR3 sequence (DNA): TGTGCCAGCAGTCCGACGACAGGGTGGAACTACGAGCAGTACTTC. Amino acids: CASSPTTGWNYEQYF. The chain carries TRBV6-1 and TRBJ2-7, with TRBD1 matching 7 bases. There are 15 residues in the CDR3. Germline assignment: CDR1 MNHNS and CDR2 SASEGT. With V trimmed by 5 bases and J by 3 bases, 10 bases remained unmatched.

The rearrangement joins TRBV29-1 to TRBJ2-7; D gene uncertain. Per the germline V gene, CDR1 is SQVTM and CDR2 is ANQGSEA. The CDR3 runs to 12 residues. The V gene lost 0 bases and the J gene lost 4 bases, with 7 bases spanning the gap. The CDR3 DNA is TGCAGCGTTGAAGATCGGTTGTACGAGCAGTACTTC. This gives the protein CSVEDRLYEQYF.

This chain connects TRBV27 to TRBJ1-1, with D unresolved. The V gene lost 4 bases and the J gene lost 4 bases, with 7 bases spanning the gap. This CDR3 comprises 12 residues. Germline CDR1 reads MNHEY; CDR2 reads SMNVEV (reference sequence). The CDR3 reads CASSSSGTEAFF. The DNA of the CDR3 is TGTGCCAGCAGTTCGTCGGGCACTGAAGCTTTCTTT.

This clone was recorded once. This chain uses TRBV29-1 with TRBJ1-2; 7 nucleotides match TRBD1. The CDR3 sequence is 12 residues long. J lost 4 bases, V lost 7 bases, and 6 bases had no gene match. From germline, CDR1 is SQVTM and CDR2 ANQGSEA. The CDR3, as DNA: TGCAGCGGGGGACAGCCTAGCTATGGCTACACCTTC. This gives the protein CSGGQPSYGYTF.

This clone was detected once. The chain uses TRBV7-2 and TRBJ2-7, with TRBD2 identical over 13 bases. From germline, CDR1 is SGHTA and CDR2 FQGNSA. The CDR3 spans 15 residues. V lost 4 bases, J lost 4 bases, and 4 bases stayed unmatched. CDR3 residues: CASSSRLAGGYEQYF. CDR3 nucleotides: TGTGCCAGCAGCTCGAGACTAGCGGGGGGATACGAGCAGTACTTC.

The chain joins TRBV27 to TRBJ1-5; TRBD1 is a possible D gene (6 bases). The CDR3 length is 15 residues. In germline, CDR1 is MNHEY, CDR2 SMNVEV (reference sequence). V was shortened by 6 bases and J by 7 bases, with 19 bases between the two germline ends. The CDR3 loop is CASRSGQFAGQPQHF. DNA for the CDR3: TGTGCCAGCAGGTCGGGACAATTCGCCGGGCAGCCCCAGCATTTT.

J is TRBJ2-7 and V is TRBV4-2; TRBD2 is a possible D gene (6 bases). The CDR3 runs 16 residues. Germline-derived CDR1 and CDR2 are LGHNA and YNFKEQ. The V end was cut by 0 bases, the J end by 0 bases, with 12 bases between. CDR3 protein: CASSQDLRGNSYEQYF. Here the CDR3 DNA reads TGTGCCAGCAGCCAAGATCTCCGCGGGAACTCCTACGAGCAGTACTTC.

This clone was counted once. For the CDR3, the DNA is TGTGCCACCAGCAGAGGACCGGGGGTTCAGGAGACCCAGTACTTC. Amino acids: CATSRGPGVQETQYF. J is TRBJ2-5 and V is TRBV15; TRBD2 might be the D (6 bases). Germline assignment: CDR1 LNHNV and CDR2 YYDKDF (reference sequence). CDR3 size: 15 residues. V gave up 1 base and J gave up 5 bases, with 14 bases separating them. The full variable domain, with the rest looked up from reference TRBV15 and TRBJ2-5, is DAMVIQNPRYQVTQFGKPVTLSCSQTLNHNVMYWYQQKSSQAPKLLFHYYDKDFNNEADTPDNFQSRRPNTSFCFLDIRSPGLGDTAMYLCATSRGPGVQETQYFGPGTRLLVL.

The chain is built from TRBV28 and TRBJ2-4, with 12 positions matching TRBD1. The V gene's germline CDR1 is MDHEN and CDR2 SYDVKM. The CDR3 consists of 15 residues. The V gene end was trimmed by 6 bases and the J gene end by 7 bases; junction bases not matched to a gene: 7. CDR3 DNA: TGTGCCAGCAGATCCGGGACAGGGGGCACGAACATTCAGTACTTC. The encoded protein is CASRSGTGGTNIQYF.

The chain combines TRBV28 with TRBJ2-1; D possibly corresponds to TRBD2 (5 bases). The CDR3 consists of 15 residues. The V and J ends lost 10 bases and 0 bases respectively, with 16 bases between them. Germline V gene sequence: CDR1 MDHEN, CDR2 SYDVKM. CDR3 nucleotide sequence: TGTGCCATTCTAGCACGGGCTAGCTCCTACAATGAGCAGTTCTTC. This gives the protein CAILARASSYNEQFF. The full variable domain, in which reference TRBV28 and TRBJ2-1 provide the parts outside the CDR3, is DVKVTQSSRYLVKRTGEKVFLECVQDMDHENMFWYRQDPGLGLRLIYFSYDVKMKEKGDIPEGYSVSREKKERFSLILESASTNQTSMYLCAILARASSYNEQFFGPGTRLTVL.

The V call is TRBV27, the J call TRBJ2-1, with 8 bases aligning to TRBD1. J was trimmed by 3 bases and V by 6 bases; bases with no gene match: 4. The length of the CDR3 is 14 residues. Germline V CDR1 and CDR2: MNHEY, SMNVEV (reference sequence). The chain's CDR3 is CASRGDRSYNEQFF. In nucleotides, the CDR3 is TGTGCCAGCAGGGGGGACAGGAGCTACAATGAGCAGTTCTTC.

V and J are TRBV7-9 and TRBJ1-1; maybe TRBD1 (6 bases). Germline V gene data show CDR1 as SEHNR and CDR2 as FQNEAQ (reference sequence). The CDR3 is 12 amino acids. The V gene lost 8 bases and the J gene lost 7 bases, with 14 bases spanning the gap. The CDR3 region has the DNA TGTGCCAGCGGCAGGGGCAATGTTGAAGCTTTCTTT. This encodes CASGRGNVEAFF. Variable domain in full (rest from reference TRBV7-9 and TRBJ1-1): DTGVSQNPRHKITKRGQNVTFRCDPISEHNRLYWYRQTLGQGPEFLTYFQNEAQLEKSRLLSDRFSAERPKGSFSTLEIQRTEQGDSAMYLCASGRGNVEAFFGQGTRLTVV.

This clone was counted once. This rearrangement joins TRBV6-5 to TRBJ2-3; 8 bases align to TRBD1. Per germline, CDR1 MNHEY and CDR2 SVGAGI. This CDR3 contains 15 residues. The ends lost 3 bases at V and 2 bases at J; junction bases unmatched: 4. CDR3 DNA sequence: TGTGCCAGCAGTTATCTACAGGGGGTCACAGATACGCAGTATTTT. It is translated as CASSYLQGVTDTQYF.

The rearrangement joins TRBV11-2 to TRBJ2-6; D call uncertain. The germline CDR1 and CDR2 sequences are SGHAT and FQNNGV. CDR3 length: 14 residues. The germline V and J ends were trimmed by 10 bases and 11 bases, with 21 bases remaining between them. CDR3 region: CAITLRDAQHVLTF. CDR3 nucleotides: TGTGCCATCACCCTCCGTGATGCGCAACACGTCCTGACTTTC.

CDR3 coding DNA: TGTGCCAGCAGCCCATTAGGTAACCAGTACGAGCAGTACTTC. Translated: CASSPLGNQYEQYF. The rearrangement links TRBV7-3 to TRBJ2-7; D gene ambiguous. The germline V gene encodes CDR1 SGHTA and CDR2 FQGTGA. V shed 5 bases and J shed 4 bases, with 15 bases lying between them. The CDR3 extends over 14 amino acids.

The chain employs TRBV11-2 and TRBJ1-2, with D unresolved. This CDR3 has 16 amino acids. V was clipped by 3 bases and J by 0 bases, with 14 bases between them. Germline CDR1 and CDR2: SGHAT and FQNNGV. The CDR3 nucleotides read TGTGCCAGCAGCTTTGGGTCGGAGGGAGCTAACTATGGCTACACCTTC. The encoded protein is CASSFGSEGANYGYTF.

The rearrangement links TRBV4-3 to TRBJ2-7; 7 bases align to TRBD1. The CDR3 extends over 15 amino acids. Germline CDR1 and CDR2: LGHNA and YSLEER. J lost 7 bases, V lost 4 bases, and 13 bases had no gene match. The CDR3 sequence is CASSLGTALGEEQYF. Here the CDR3 DNA reads TGCGCCAGCAGCCTAGGGACAGCCTTAGGGGAGGAGCAGTACTTC.

The rearrangement joins TRBV27 to TRBJ2-7; D not certain. The CDR3 is made up of 16 amino acids. Trimming shortened V by 4 bases and J by 3 bases, and 19 bases separated the two germline ends. Germline V gene sequence: CDR1 MNHEY, CDR2 SMNVEV (reference sequence). The DNA for the CDR3 is TGTGCCAGCAGTTATACACAAGGTCCATCTCTCTACGAGCAGTACTTC. Its translation is CASSYTQGPSLYEQYF.

The rearrangement uses TRBV19 and TRBJ2-5, with 11 bases fitting TRBD2. The CDR3 totals 17 residues. Germline CDR1 and CDR2: LNHDA and SQIVND (reference sequence). V shed 3 bases, J shed 4 bases, and the junction held 10 bases outside the gene matches. The DNA for the CDR3 is TGTGCCAGTAGTATGCGTAGCGGGAGGGCCCTCGGAGAGACCCAGTACTTC. Its translation is CASSMRSGRALGETQYF.